Listed here are 31 T cell receptor beta chains from one sample, sequenced in a study of blood T cells in healthy people across ages. A sample-barcoded 5' primer and a J-beta primer mix were used in a second PCR of roughly 7 to 11 cycles. Via MiXCR, TCRdb re-called the 5' RACE reads, giving one row per CDR3 protein. The sample holds roughly 1.4 million distinct CDR3 sequences; approximately 60% are singletons and the top ten take about 6.3%. The specimen was blood. Receptors originate from a man in his late teens or twenties in good health.

The chain recombines TRBV27 with TRBJ1-6, with TRBD1 matching 9 bases. J was trimmed by 2 bases and V by 3 bases; bases with no gene match: 11. This CDR3 is built from 19 residues. Per germline, CDR1 MNHEY and CDR2 SMNVEV (reference sequence). CDR3 loop: CASSFRGTGLHPYNSPLHF. CDR3 DNA sequence: TGTGCCAGCAGTTTTCGGGGGACAGGGCTGCATCCCTATAATTCACCCCTCCACTTT.

This chain uses TRBV7-9 with TRBJ2-3; D might be TRBD2 (6 bases). Trimming stripped 7 bases from V and 3 bases from J, with 14 bases between. The germline V gene encodes CDR1 SEHNR and CDR2 FQNEAQ (reference sequence). This CDR3 comprises 14 residues. The CDR3 sequence: CASIPGDGTDTQYF. DNA of the CDR3: TGTGCCAGCATTCCGGGAGACGGTACAGATACGCAGTATTTT.

Only one count was recorded for this clonotype. The chain is built from TRBV6-5 and TRBJ2-3; 10 bases are shared with TRBD2. The CDR3 extends over 18 amino acids. Germline V gene sequence: CDR1 MNHEY, CDR2 SVGAGI. V was clipped by 2 bases and J by 1 base; unmatched bases: 9. CDR3 in amino acids: CASSYTRLAGARTDTQYF. CDR3 nucleotides: TGTGCCAGCAGTTACACTCGGCTAGCGGGGGCGCGCACAGATACGCAGTATTTT.

The chain joins TRBV5-1 to TRBJ2-7; the D is unclear. Germline values: CDR1 SGHRS, CDR2 YFSETQ. The V and J ends lost 5 bases and 1 base respectively, with 16 bases between them. The CDR3 has 15 amino acids. The CDR3 reads CASSYAGIESYEQYF. The CDR3 DNA sequence: TGCGCCAGCAGTTACGCTGGGATCGAATCCTACGAGCAGTACTTC. The full variable domain, completed using reference TRBV5-1 and TRBJ2-7, is KAGVTQTPRYLIKTRGQQVTLSCSPISGHRSVSWYQQTPGQGLQFLFEYFSETQRNKGNFPGRFSGRQFSNSRSEMNVSTLELGDSALYLCASSYAGIESYEQYFGPGTRLTVT.

The table lists this clonotype with a few counts. The chain uses TRBV20-1 and TRBJ2-5, with TRBD1 matching 7 bases. The J segment lost 3 bases and the V segment lost 6 bases, leaving 7 bases of the junction unmatched. This CDR3 is 13 amino acids long. Germline CDR1 is DFQATT and CDR2 is SNEGSKA (reference sequence). The CDR3 region is CSARTGTEETQYF. The DNA of the CDR3 is TGCAGTGCCCGAACCGGGACAGAAGAGACCCAGTACTTC.

The V call is TRBV6-6, the J call TRBJ2-2; 8 positions match TRBD2. CDR3 length equals 17 residues. V shed 5 bases and J 0 bases; nucleotides not matched to a gene: 8. Germline values: CDR1 MNHNY, CDR2 SVGAGI (reference sequence). In nucleotides, the CDR3 is TGTGCCAGCAGTAAGAGTACGGGGGGGACGAACACCGGGGAGCTGTTTTTT. Its translation is CASSKSTGGTNTGELFF.

The chain recombines TRBV7-9 with TRBJ2-1; the D call may be TRBD1 or TRBD2 (6 bases each). Germline CDR1 and CDR2: SEHNR and FQNEAQ (reference sequence). There are 16 residues in the CDR3. The V end lost 4 bases, the J end lost 8 bases, and 21 bases lay between the germline ends. The CDR3 region has the DNA TGTGCCAGCAGCTCCCCTGGAGGGGGTGGATTGTATGAGCAGTTCTTC. Its protein product is CASSSPGGGGLYEQFF.

This clonotype was detected only a few times. V is TRBV11-3 and J is TRBJ1-5; D gene ambiguous. Germline CDR1 and CDR2: SGHNT and YENEEA. CDR3 length: 11 amino acids. CDR3 protein: CATRMGQPQHF. The DNA of the CDR3 is TGTGCTACTCGGATGGGCCAGCCCCAGCATTTT.

The genes are TRBV2 and TRBJ2-1; 12 nucleotides agree with TRBD2. The length of the CDR3 is 16 residues. The germline CDR1 and CDR2 sequences are SNHLY and FYNNEI. Trimming took 5 bases from V and 4 from J; bases not matched to a gene: 6. For the CDR3, the DNA is TGTGCCAGCAGTCTCTGGACTAGCGGGGAGTACAATGAGCAGTTCTTC. As protein: CASSLWTSGEYNEQFF.

The DNA of the CDR3 is TGCAGTGCTAGATCCACCGGGACTGGCGGCTACGAGCAGTACTTC. Protein: CSARSTGTGGYEQYF. The chain combines TRBV20-1 with TRBJ2-7, with D perhaps TRBD2 (6 bases). Trimming shortened V by 2 bases and J by 3 bases, and 17 bases separated the two germline ends. Germline V gene data show CDR1 as DFQATT and CDR2 as SNEGSKA (reference sequence). This CDR3 contains 15 residues.

The table lists this clonotype with a few counts. The rearrangement uses TRBV29-1 and TRBJ2-3; the D is unclear. V lost 5 bases, J lost 5 bases, and 14 bases lay in between. Germline V gene data show CDR1 as SQVTM and CDR2 as ANQGSEA. This CDR3 has 13 residues. The CDR3 reads CSVTVQGKDTQYF. The CDR3 DNA reads TGCAGCGTTACCGTCCAAGGAAAAGATACGCAGTATTTT.

This clonotype was found a few times. The CDR3: CAITVGRGETQYF. The CDR3 DNA follows: TGTGCCATCACTGTCGGGAGGGGAGAGACCCAGTACTTC. This chain connects TRBV10-3 to TRBJ2-5; 8 bases are a match to TRBD2. Germline CDR1 and CDR2: ENHRY and SYGVKD. The CDR3 spans 13 residues. V trimming: 7 bases; J trimming: 4 bases; junction bases outside the gene matches: 5.

This clonotype was seen a few times. This CDR3 is CASSLSTANNYGYTF. In nucleotides, the CDR3 is TGTGCCAGCAGCTTATCGACAGCAAATAACTATGGCTACACCTTC. The chain has TRBV7-9 and TRBJ1-2; maybe TRBD1 (5 bases). Trimming stripped 2 bases from V and 1 base from J, with 11 bases between. CDR1 and CDR2 (germline): SEHNR, FQNEAQ (reference sequence). The CDR3 length is 15 residues.

CDR3 protein: CASSQYNARDRFQETQYF. The CDR3 DNA reads TGTGCCAGCAGCCAATATAACGCCAGGGACCGTTTCCAAGAGACCCAGTACTTC. The V gene is TRBV7-2, the J gene TRBJ2-7, with D possibly being TRBD1 or TRBD2 (5 bases each). The last part of the DNA fits TRBJ2-5 better; the J call may be wrong. This CDR3 has 18 amino acids. Germline V gene lookup returns CDR1 SGHTA and CDR2 FQGNSA.

The chain carries TRBV12-3 or TRBV12-4 and TRBJ1-1, with 8 bases that match TRBD1. The J segment lost 4 bases and the V segment lost 6 bases, leaving 7 bases of the junction unmatched. The CDR3 has 14 residues. The CDR3 DNA reads as TGTGCCAGCAGCACTGACAGGGGCCCCACTGAAGCTTTCTTT. Translated: CASSTDRGPTEAFF.

CDR3 nucleotide sequence: TGCAGCGTTCTGCTAGCGGAAGACAATGAGCAGTTCTTC. This encodes CSVLLAEDNEQFF. The chain couples TRBV29-1 to TRBJ2-1; 7 bases align to TRBD2. The germline V gene encodes CDR1 SQVTM and CDR2 ANQGSEA. The CDR3 has 13 residues. J lost 5 bases, V lost 5 bases, and 6 bases had no gene match.

The table lists this clonotype with a few counts. This chain connects TRBV9 to TRBJ1-6; 12 positions agree with TRBD1. This CDR3 contains 17 residues. V gave up 4 bases and J gave up 8 bases; unmatched junction bases: 10. Germline CDR1 and CDR2: SGDLS and YYNGEE. CDR3 sequence reads: CASSPFGGTGGDSPLHF. The CDR3 region has the DNA TGTGCCAGCAGCCCCTTCGGAGGGACAGGGGGCGATTCACCCCTCCACTTT.

The chain combines TRBV7-9 with TRBJ2-3; D is unresolved. The CDR3 contains 15 residues. Trimming left V 3 bases short and J 6 bases short, with 16 bases between. CDR1 SEHNR and CDR2 FQNEAQ come from the germline V gene (reference sequence). CDR3 in DNA: TGTGCCAGCAGCTTGAGGTTCCGAGCATTGGATACGCAGTATTTT. Protein sequence: CASSLRFRALDTQYF.

The chain recombines TRBV12-3 or TRBV12-4 with TRBJ1-4, with 8 nucleotides matching TRBD1. After removal of 5 bases from V and 6 bases from J, the junction contained 5 bases not matched to a gene. The CDR3 has 14 amino acids. CDR3 nucleotide sequence: TGTGCCAGCAGTCCAGGGGGCGCCGATGAAAAACTGTTTTTT. Amino acids: CASSPGGADEKLFF.

This clonotype was seen more than once but under ten times. The CDR3 loop reads CSVDTGTDTDTQYF. The CDR3 DNA sequence: TGCAGCGTTGATACCGGTACGGACACAGATACGCAGTATTTT. The chain has TRBV29-1 and TRBJ2-3; D remains unclear. This CDR3 has 14 residues. Trimming shortened V by 3 bases and J by 2 bases, and 12 bases separated the two germline ends. Germline lookup yields CDR1 SQVTM and CDR2 ANQGSEA.

CDR3 sequence: CSARDETVNHGYTF. Here the CDR3 DNA reads TGCAGTGCTAGAGACGAGACAGTAAACCATGGCTACACCTTC. This chain uses TRBV20-1 with TRBJ1-2, with D possibly being TRBD1 (5 bases). The V gene lost 0 bases and the J gene lost 6 bases, with 14 bases spanning the gap. Germline V gene sequence: CDR1 DFQATT, CDR2 SNEGSKA (reference sequence). CDR3 size: 14 residues.

The genes are TRBV18 and TRBJ1-4; 9 bases fit TRBD1. CDR3 length: 15 residues. Trimming took 2 bases from V and 5 from J; bases not matched to a gene: 3. CDR1 KGHSH and CDR2 LQKENI come from the germline V gene. The CDR3 DNA follows: TGTGCCAGCTCACCAAGACAGGGGGGAAATGAAAAACTGTTTTTT. Its protein is CASSPRQGGNEKLFF.

This chain joins TRBV29-1 and TRBJ2-4; 8 nucleotides align to TRBD2. The DNA end is more similar to TRBJ2-5, so the J call may be wrong. From germline, CDR1 is SQVTM and CDR2 ANQGSEA. The CDR3 is 15 residues long. The CDR3 sequence is CSVLGGERMGETQYF. In DNA form, the CDR3 reads TGCAGCGTTCTCGGGGGGGAGAGGATGGGAGAGACCCAGTACTTC.

The chain uses TRBV12-3 or TRBV12-4 and TRBJ2-1, with 7 bases aligning to TRBD2. The CDR3 is 16 amino acids. J gave up 3 bases and V 3 bases, and 8 bases lay outside the gene matches. DNA for the CDR3: TGTGCCAGCAGTTTGGTAGAGGGAGGGGTCTACAATGAGCAGTTCTTC. This translates into CASSLVEGGVYNEQFF.

The chain is built from TRBV5-1 and TRBJ2-3; D gene uncertain. The CDR3 sequence is 12 residues long. Germline CDR1 is SGHRS and CDR2 is YFSETQ. The V end was cut by 4 bases, the J end by 8 bases, with 11 bases between. The CDR3 loop reads CASSRTLGTQYF. Written as DNA, the CDR3 is TGCGCCAGCAGCCGCACTTTGGGTACGCAGTATTTT.

For this clonotype: Germline is not matched at one junction end, which may reflect a read error. The rearrangement uses TRBV7-7 and TRBJ2-5; D remains ambiguous. The CDR3 is 15 residues long. CDR1 and CDR2 from the germline V gene are SSHAT and FNYEAQ (reference sequence). The CDR3 nucleotides are TGTGCTAGCAGCCCCTTAGGGCTACGAGAAGAGACCCAGTACTTC. Translating gives CASSPLGLREETQYF.

The chain is built from TRBV27 and TRBJ1-1; a possible D gene is TRBD1 (5 bases). Trimming removed 2 bases from V and 5 bases from J, with 12 bases in between. The CDR3 extends over 14 amino acids. The germline CDR1 and CDR2 sequences are MNHEY and SMNVEV (reference sequence). CDR3 bases: TGTGCCAGCAGTTTAGCAGCGAGGGGTACTGAAGCTTTCTTT. Its protein is CASSLAARGTEAFF.

The chain joins TRBV10-3 to TRBJ2-3; 9 bases are a match to TRBD2. Unmatched junction bases numbered 2, after V lost 4 bases and J lost 0 bases. Looked up from germline, CDR1 is ENHRY and CDR2 is SYGVKD. This CDR3 is 15 amino acids long. The CDR3: CAISAAGGSTDTQYF. The CDR3 nucleotides are TGTGCCATCAGTGCTGCGGGGGGGAGCACAGATACGCAGTATTTT.

This clonotype was detected a few times. The chain joins TRBV14 to TRBJ2-7; D is possibly TRBD1 (6 bases). This CDR3 spans 15 amino acids. Trimming removed 1 base from V and 0 bases from J, with 10 bases in between. Germline V gives CDR1 SGHDN, CDR2 FVKESK. The CDR3 protein is CASSQVDRDSYEQYF. In nucleotides, the CDR3 is TGTGCCAGCAGCCAAGTGGACAGAGACTCCTACGAGCAGTACTTC.

The genes are TRBV7-9 and TRBJ1-4; D might be TRBD1 (5 bases). Between the trimmed V and J ends, which lost 3 bases and 5 bases, there was a span of 16 bases. This CDR3 has 16 amino acids. Germline V gives CDR1 SEHNR, CDR2 FQNEAQ (reference sequence). As DNA, the CDR3 is TGTGCCAGCAGCTTGAGGGGCCTAGACGTCAATGAAAAACTGTTTTTT. Its translation: CASSLRGLDVNEKLFF. Using reference TRBV7-9 and TRBJ1-4 for the parts outside the CDR3, the full variable domain is DTGVSQNPRHKITKRGQNVTFRCDPISEHNRLYWYRQTLGQGPEFLTYFQNEAQLEKSRLLSDRFSAERPKGSFSTLEIQRTEQGDSAMYLCASSLRGLDVNEKLFFGSGTQLSVL.

Points on this clonotype: One end of the junction is discordant with germline, which a read error may explain. The V call is TRBV7-2, the J call TRBJ1-3, with TRBD1 identical over 9 bases. Germline assignment: CDR1 SGHTA and CDR2 FQGNSA. This CDR3 is built from 15 residues. CDR3 loop: CAGSIRGTGWHTIYF. The CDR3 region has the DNA TGTGCCGGCAGCATACGAGGGACAGGGTGGCACACCATATATTTT.